Included here is one T cell receptor (beta chain) sequence, with context. Authors' analysis steps: Reference gene primer amplification gave nucleated cell count estimates. TCRdb keeps only in-frame clones here, not all; method: immunoSEQ multiplex PCR. V, J and clone size were drawn from that table, and D and trimming were deduced from the DNA. Of 60,000 to 85,000 clones in the sample, around 83% were seen once. The data derive from a study of blood T cell repertoires in COVID-19. Study-wide background: Acute and convalescent COVID-19 specimens originated in the United States, Italy and Spain.

Germline V lookup: CDR1 LGHNA, CDR2 YSLEER. The CDR3 is made up of 15 amino acids. V dropped 4 bases and J dropped 0 bases, with 12 bases sitting between them. The V call is TRBV4-3, the J call TRBJ1-1; a weak D match, TRBD1 (5 bases). Material for sequencing was peripheral blood. The receptor was isolated from an elderly man with acute or convalescent COVID-19. The CDR3 DNA sequence: TGCGCCAGCAGCCCCAGACCGGGGGTGAACACTGAAGCTTTCTTT. Translation: CASSPRPGVNTEAFF.